Presented here are 27 T cell receptor beta chains from one specimen sequenced in a study of T cell changes during pregnancy in multiple sclerosis. The table came from immunoSEQ multiplex PCR; TCRdb's copy has only in-frame clones and leaves some out. The table lists fewer than 140,000 clones, 85% to 95% of them singletons. The input for sequencing was peripheral blood, taken after pregnancy. Source of these receptors: a female donor with multiple sclerosis, enrolled in a pregnancy study.

This clone is a singleton in its sample. The rearrangement joins TRBV10-3 to TRBJ1-2; 9 nucleotides agree with TRBD1. J was trimmed by 6 bases and V by 2 bases; bases with no gene match: 7. The CDR3 spans 15 residues. CDR1 ENHRY and CDR2 SYGVKD come from the germline V gene. CDR3 loop: CAISERVWDRDGYTF. As DNA, the CDR3 is TGTGCCATCAGTGAGCGAGTCTGGGACAGGGATGGCTACACCTTC.

This sequence joins TRBV6-4 and TRBJ2-3; perhaps TRBD2 as D (6 bases). The CDR3 is 15 residues long. Germline CDR1 is MRHNA and CDR2 is SNTAGT. Trimming cost V 3 bases and J 2 bases, with 12 bases left between them. CDR3 sequence (DNA): TGTGCCAGCAGTGATTCGGGACTGCCCACAGATACGCAGTATTTT. This gives the protein CASSDSGLPTDTQYF.

V is TRBV29-1 and J is TRBJ1-1, with 7 bases fitting TRBD1. The germline V gene encodes CDR1 SQVTM and CDR2 ANQGSEA. Trimming removed 1 base from V and 4 bases from J; junction bases left unmatched: 3. The CDR3 extends over 13 amino acids. CDR3 sequence (DNA): TGCAGCGTTGAAGCTTCAGGGGGCACTGAAGCTTTCTTT. It translates to CSVEASGGTEAFF.

The chain carries TRBV7-8 and TRBJ2-5, with D perhaps matching TRBD1 (6 bases). Germline-derived CDR1 and CDR2 are SGHVS and FQNEAQ. The CDR3 extends over 15 amino acids. V shed 0 bases and J shed 5 bases, with 13 bases lying between them. The DNA for the CDR3 is TGTGCCAGCAGCTTAGCCGCCCAGGGGTGGGAGACCCAGTACTTC. Its protein product is CASSLAAQGWETQYF.

V and J are TRBV4-1 and TRBJ1-2; the match to TRBD1 covers 7 bases. Germline V gives CDR1 MGHRA, CDR2 YSYEKL. The V gene end was trimmed by 1 base and the J gene end by 4 bases; junction bases not matched to a gene: 6. This CDR3 has 15 amino acids. The CDR3 DNA reads as TGCGCCAGCAGCCAAGGGACAGGTTTTTTCTATGGCTACACCTTC. Translating gives CASSQGTGFFYGYTF.

J is TRBJ1-2 and V is TRBV11-2; 11 bases line up with TRBD1. Germline V gene data show CDR1 as SGHAT and CDR2 as FQNNGV. This CDR3 comprises 15 residues. V shed 5 bases, J shed 3 bases, and the junction held 5 bases outside the gene matches. This CDR3 reads CASSPGTGGDYGYTF. CDR3 in DNA: TGTGCCAGCAGCCCCGGGACAGGGGGAGACTATGGCTACACCTTC.

J is TRBJ2-7 and V is TRBV19, with 12 bases lining up with TRBD2. With V trimmed by 1 base and J by 3 bases, 4 bases remained unmatched. The CDR3 loop spans 16 amino acids. From germline, CDR1 is LNHDA and CDR2 SQIVND (reference sequence). The CDR3 DNA reads as TGTGCCAGTAGTATAGCCAGGACTAGCGGGAACTACGAGCAGTACTTC. Its translation: CASSIARTSGNYEQYF.

The chain recombines TRBV28 with TRBJ2-1, with D possibly TRBD2 on 6 matching bases. CDR3 length: 11 amino acids. The germline V gene encodes CDR1 MDHEN and CDR2 SYDVKM. V was clipped by 8 bases and J by 8 bases, with 10 bases between them. The CDR3 DNA is TGTGCCAGCTATGGACTACATGAGCAGTTCTTC. Its protein is CASYGLHEQFF. Full variable domain (remainder filled in from reference TRBV28 and TRBJ2-1): DVKVTQSSRYLVKRTGEKVFLECVQDMDHENMFWYRQDPGLGLRLIYFSYDVKMKEKGDIPEGYSVSREKKERFSLILESASTNQTSMYLCASYGLHEQFFGPGTRLTVL.

The rearrangement joins TRBV7-2 to TRBJ1-1, with D unresolved. Per the germline V gene, CDR1 is SGHTA and CDR2 is FQGNSA. The CDR3 covers 17 residues. Trimming left V 2 bases short and J 1 base short, with 17 bases between. CDR3 protein: CASSLYPGSTSNTEAFF. In DNA, the CDR3 is TGTGCCAGCAGCTTATATCCCGGGTCCACTTCGAACACTGAAGCTTTCTTT.

The chain couples TRBV2 to TRBJ1-5; 7 positions match TRBD1. In germline, CDR1 is SNHLY, CDR2 FYNNEI. This CDR3 has 14 residues. V trimming: 6 bases; J trimming: 0 bases; junction bases outside the gene matches: 2. The CDR3 DNA reads as TGTGCCAGCAGGGGACAGTATAGCAATCAGCCCCAGCATTTT. Protein: CASRGQYSNQPQHF. Complete variable domain (other parts from reference TRBV2 and TRBJ1-5): EPEVTQTPSHQVTQMGQEVILRCVPISNHLYFYWYRQILGQKVEFLVSFYNNEISEKSEIFDDQFSVERPDGSNFTLKIRSTKLEDSAMYFCASRGQYSNQPQHFGDGTRLSIL.

The rearrangement joins TRBV6-9 to TRBJ2-7; no definite D call. Trimming pared 4 bases from V and 1 base from J, leaving 11 bases between. Germline values: CDR1 MNHGY, CDR2 SVAAGI. The CDR3 has 14 residues. The CDR3: CASSSRSESYEQYF. The DNA of the CDR3 is TGTGCCAGCAGTTCCCGGAGCGAATCCTACGAGCAGTACTTC.

This clone came up many times. This rearrangement joins TRBV19 to TRBJ2-6, with 10 bases identical to TRBD1. V was pared by 5 bases and J by 4 bases, with 5 bases of the junction left unmatched. In germline, CDR1 is LNHDA, CDR2 SQIVND (reference sequence). The CDR3 is 16 residues long. CDR3 bases: TGTGCCAGTAGTGGGACAGGGGCGTCCGGGGCCAACGTCCTGACTTTC. Translated: CASSGTGASGANVLTF.

In this sample, this clone turned up once. The V gene is TRBV19, the J gene TRBJ1-5, with D perhaps matching TRBD1 (5 bases). Germline values: CDR1 LNHDA, CDR2 SQIVND (reference sequence). Trimming left V 3 bases short and J 7 bases short, with 16 bases between. The length of the CDR3 is 15 residues. CDR3 in amino acids: CASSIEVGQGQPQHF. The CDR3 DNA follows: TGTGCCAGTAGTATCGAGGTGGGGCAAGGACAGCCCCAGCATTTT.

The genes are TRBV19 and TRBJ2-7; 10 nucleotides line up with TRBD1. The CDR3 has 16 residues. CDR1 and CDR2 from the germline V gene are LNHDA and SQIVND (reference sequence). V shed 1 base, J shed 2 bases, and the junction held 5 bases outside the gene matches. Here the CDR3 DNA reads TGTGCCAGTAGTATAGGCGGGGACAGGGGAACCTACGAGCAGTACTTC. Translating gives CASSIGGDRGTYEQYF.

This chain joins TRBV5-1 and TRBJ1-2; maybe TRBD1 (5 bases). V was clipped by 0 bases and J by 6 bases, with 12 bases between them. Germline lookup yields CDR1 SGHRS and CDR2 YFSETQ. The CDR3 contains 14 residues. In nucleotides, the CDR3 is TGCGCCAGCAGCTTGGAGTCAGGGTGGGATGGCTACACCTTC. It codes for CASSLESGWDGYTF.

This clone was recorded only once. This rearrangement joins TRBV9 to TRBJ2-2; D is uncertain. The V gene's germline CDR1 is SGDLS and CDR2 YYNGEE. Trimming pared 2 bases from V and 4 bases from J, leaving 6 bases between. The CDR3 spans 13 residues. CDR3 sequence: CASSVSGTGELFF. The CDR3 region has the DNA TGTGCCAGCAGCGTTTCCGGCACCGGGGAGCTGTTTTTT.

The rearrangement uses TRBV6-5 and TRBJ2-5; weak D call: TRBD2 (6 bases). CDR1 MNHEY and CDR2 SVGAGI come from the germline V gene. The V end was cut by 5 bases, the J end by 5 bases, with 15 bases between. This CDR3 spans 14 amino acids. CDR3 in amino acids: CASSARRAGETQYF. The CDR3 DNA sequence: TGTGCCAGCAGTGCCCGGAGGGCCGGGGAGACCCAGTACTTC.

The genes are TRBV23-1 and TRBJ1-1, with 8 bases matching TRBD1. TRBV23-1 is identified as an open reading frame with a role that is uncertain. The CDR3 has 13 residues. J was trimmed by 4 bases and V by 10 bases; bases with no gene match: 8. The DNA for the CDR3 is TGCGCCACCCATCGGACAGGGAGCACTGAAGCTTTCTTT. Residues: CATHRTGSTEAFF.

This clone was seen just once. The V and J genes are TRBV7-9 and TRBJ1-5; D perhaps matches TRBD1 (5 bases). Trimming pared 3 bases from V and 4 bases from J, leaving 10 bases between. CDR1 and CDR2 from the germline V gene are SEHNR and FQNEAQ (reference sequence). The CDR3 covers 14 residues. This chain's CDR3 is CASSFSGTNQPQHF. CDR3 nucleotides: TGTGCCAGCAGCTTCTCAGGGACTAATCAGCCCCAGCATTTT. The full variable domain, with the rest looked up from reference TRBV7-9 and TRBJ1-5, is DTGVSQNPRHKITKRGQNVTFRCDPISEHNRLYWYRQTLGQGPEFLTYFQNEAQLEKSRLLSDRFSAERPKGSFSTLEIQRTEQGDSAMYLCASSFSGTNQPQHFGDGTRLSIL.

The chain links TRBV7-8 to TRBJ1-5; D possibly corresponds to TRBD1 (5 bases). Germline CDR1 and CDR2: SGHVS and FQNEAQ. The CDR3 spans 16 residues. Trimming removed 1 base from V and 3 bases from J, with 13 bases in between. The CDR3 sequence is CASSLGQGPNNQPQHF. The CDR3 DNA reads TGTGCCAGCAGCTTAGGGCAGGGCCCTAACAATCAGCCCCAGCATTTT.

This chain links TRBV6-6 with TRBJ1-2, with D possibly TRBD1 on 5 matching bases. The ends were cut back, 8 bases at V and 4 bases at J, with 11 bases in the middle. CDR3 length: 12 residues. CDR1 and CDR2 from the germline V gene are MNHNY and SVGAGI (reference sequence). This chain's CDR3 is CASAGQSYGYTF. The CDR3 DNA sequence: TGTGCCAGCGCGGGGCAGAGCTATGGCTACACCTTC.

The J gene is TRBJ1-1, the V gene TRBV2; TRBD1 might be the D (6 bases). CDR1 SNHLY and CDR2 FYNNEI come from the germline V gene. Trimming stripped 6 bases from V and 0 bases from J, with 8 bases between. CDR3 size: 13 residues. This CDR3 is CASRGQLNTEAFF. The CDR3 DNA reads as TGTGCCAGCAGGGGACAACTGAACACTGAAGCTTTCTTT.

The J gene is TRBJ2-5, the V gene TRBV9, with 7 nucleotides matching TRBD2. The germline gives CDR1 SGDLS, CDR2 YYNGEE. The ends lost 0 bases at V and 1 base at J; junction bases unmatched: 3. The CDR3 is 15 residues long. CDR3 coding DNA: TGTGCCAGCAGCGTAGGTCCGGGGGGCCAAGAGACCCAGTACTTC. Residues: CASSVGPGGQETQYF.

J is TRBJ2-5 and V is TRBV29-1; no definite D call. There are 13 residues in the CDR3. Trimming took 4 bases from V and 3 from J, leaving 12 bases between them. CDR1 and CDR2 from the germline V gene are SQVTM and ANQGSEA. The CDR3 is CSVVRGVEETQYF. The DNA for the CDR3 is TGCAGCGTTGTGCGTGGAGTGGAAGAGACCCAGTACTTC.

The rearrangement links TRBV7-9 to TRBJ1-4; the match to TRBD1 covers 9 bases. The V gene end was trimmed by 5 bases and the J gene end by 0 bases; junction bases not matched to a gene: 4. This CDR3 is 16 amino acids long. Germline V gene lookup returns CDR1 SEHNR and CDR2 FQNEAQ (reference sequence). The DNA of the CDR3 is TGTGCCAGCAGCCGACGACAGGGGGCAACTAATGAAAAACTGTTTTTT. This gives the protein CASSRRQGATNEKLFF.

The chain is built from TRBV6-1 and TRBJ1-1; D is undetermined. This CDR3 spans 14 amino acids. The germline V and J ends were trimmed by 2 bases and 3 bases, with 10 bases remaining between them. CDR1 and CDR2 from the germline V gene are MNHNS and SASEGT. The CDR3 loop reads CASSEFPGDTEAFF. The CDR3 DNA reads as TGTGCCAGCAGTGAATTTCCCGGGGACACTGAAGCTTTCTTT.

For the CDR3, the DNA is TGCGCCAGCAGCTTGGTGGCGGGGGCGAAACGAGATACGCAGTATTTT. Its translation is CASSLVAGAKRDTQYF. The genes are TRBV5-1 and TRBJ2-3; possibly TRBD2 for D (7 bases). The CDR3 is made up of 16 amino acids. Trimming took 0 bases from V and 5 from J, leaving 16 bases between them. The germline V gene has CDR1 SGHRS and CDR2 YFSETQ.